This passage covers 5 T cell receptor beta chains from one sample sequenced in a study of cytomegalovirus exposure and HLA in healthy donors. The primer mix had 60 Vbeta and 13 Jbeta primers. Sequencing was performed with immunoSEQ multiplex PCR; in TCRdb, only in-frame clones are kept and a portion is missing. The sample lists about 160,000 clones, over 60% occurring once. Sequences were obtained from PBMCs. The receptors stem from a woman aged 25 to 45 in good health and CMV-seronegative.

This chain connects TRBV7-9 to TRBJ2-3, with unresolved D. This CDR3 is 12 amino acids long. CDR1 and CDR2 from the germline V gene are SEHNR and FQNEAQ (reference sequence). V was cut by 1 base and J by 6 bases, with 5 bases left in between. In DNA form, the CDR3 reads TGTGCCAGCAGCTTAGGTATGGATACGCAGTATTTT. Its translation: CASSLGMDTQYF.

Concerning this clone itself: An end of the junction does not agree with germline; a read error may underlie this. V gene TRBV7-2 combines with J gene TRBJ2-3; 9 nucleotides match TRBD1. This CDR3 comprises 12 residues. Germline V lookup: CDR1 SGHTA, CDR2 FQGNSA. The CDR3 DNA reads TGTGCCAGCAGACGACAGGGGGATACGCAATATTTT. Translated: CASRRQGDTQYF.

This clone came up once. The gene calls are TRBV18 and TRBJ2-2; D possibly corresponds to TRBD2 (6 bases). The length of the CDR3 is 13 residues. CDR1 is KGHSH and CDR2 is LQKENI in the germline V gene. Trimming cost V 5 bases and J 7 bases, with 11 bases left between them. In DNA form, the CDR3 reads TGTGCCAGCTCATCCCAGGGAGGCGGGGAGCTGTTTTTT. As protein: CASSSQGGGELFF.

This rearrangement joins TRBV4-1 to TRBJ2-1, with 8 bases lining up with TRBD1. The junction had 12 bases not matched to a gene; V was cut back by 0 bases and J by 14 bases. The V gene's germline CDR1 is MGHRA and CDR2 YSYEKL. The CDR3 runs 15 residues. The CDR3 sequence: CASSQDPTARTGKFF. As DNA, the CDR3 is TGCGCCAGCAGCCAAGACCCAACGGCGAGGACAGGGAAGTTCTTC.

This clone was found once. V is TRBV18 and J is TRBJ2-5; 8 bases match TRBD2. The CDR3 consists of 14 residues. The germline V gene encodes CDR1 KGHSH and CDR2 LQKENI. V gave up 5 bases and J gave up 4 bases; unmatched junction bases: 6. The CDR3 loop is CASSNLAGGETQYF. In DNA, the CDR3 is TGTGCCAGCTCAAATCTAGCGGGTGGAGAGACCCAGTACTTC.